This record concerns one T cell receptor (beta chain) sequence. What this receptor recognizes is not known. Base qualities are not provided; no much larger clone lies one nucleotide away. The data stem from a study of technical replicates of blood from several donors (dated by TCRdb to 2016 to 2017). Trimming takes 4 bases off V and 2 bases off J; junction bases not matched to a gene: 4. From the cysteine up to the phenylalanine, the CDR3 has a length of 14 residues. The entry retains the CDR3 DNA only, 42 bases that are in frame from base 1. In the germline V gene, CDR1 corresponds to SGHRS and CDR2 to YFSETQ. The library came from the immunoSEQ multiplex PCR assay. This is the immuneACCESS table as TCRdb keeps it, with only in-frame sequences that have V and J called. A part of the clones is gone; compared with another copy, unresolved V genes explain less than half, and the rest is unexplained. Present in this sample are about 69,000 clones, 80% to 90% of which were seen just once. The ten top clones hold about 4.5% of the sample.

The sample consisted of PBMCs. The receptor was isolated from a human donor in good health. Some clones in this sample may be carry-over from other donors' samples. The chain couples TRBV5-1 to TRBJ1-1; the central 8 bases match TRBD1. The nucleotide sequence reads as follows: TGCGCCAGCAGCACGGGACAGGAAAACACTGAAGCTTTCTTT. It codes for CASSTGQENTEAFF.